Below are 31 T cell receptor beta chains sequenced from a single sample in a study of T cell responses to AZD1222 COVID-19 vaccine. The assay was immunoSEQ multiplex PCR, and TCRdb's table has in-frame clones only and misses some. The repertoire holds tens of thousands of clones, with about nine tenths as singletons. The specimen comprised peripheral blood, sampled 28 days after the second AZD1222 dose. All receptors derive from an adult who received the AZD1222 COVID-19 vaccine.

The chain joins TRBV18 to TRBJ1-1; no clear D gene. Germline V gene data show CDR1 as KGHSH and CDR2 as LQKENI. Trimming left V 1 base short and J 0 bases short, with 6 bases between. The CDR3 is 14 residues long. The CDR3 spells CASSPLGLNTEAFF. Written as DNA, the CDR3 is TGTGCCAGCTCACCACTCGGGCTGAACACTGAAGCTTTCTTT.

CDR3 loop: CASSSGTSQASYEQYF. The CDR3 DNA reads TGTGCCAGCAGCTCAGGGACTAGTCAAGCCTCCTACGAGCAGTACTTC. This chain joins TRBV7-9 and TRBJ2-7; 8 nucleotides match TRBD2. The CDR3 is 16 amino acids. The germline CDR1 and CDR2 sequences are SEHNR and FQNEAQ (reference sequence). Unmatched junction bases numbered 8, after V lost 4 bases and J lost 0 bases.

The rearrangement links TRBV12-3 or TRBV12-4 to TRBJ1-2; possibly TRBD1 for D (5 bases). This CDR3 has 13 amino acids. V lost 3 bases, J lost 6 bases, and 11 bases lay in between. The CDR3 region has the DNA TGTGCCAGCAGTTTGTTGGGGGTGGATGGCTACACCTTC. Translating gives CASSLLGVDGYTF.

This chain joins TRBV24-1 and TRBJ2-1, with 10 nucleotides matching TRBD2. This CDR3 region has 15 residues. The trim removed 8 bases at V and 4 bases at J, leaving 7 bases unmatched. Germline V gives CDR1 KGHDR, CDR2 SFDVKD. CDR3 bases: TGTGCCACCATGAGTAGCGGGAGGTTTTACAATGAGCAGTTCTTC. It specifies CATMSSGRFYNEQFF.

The CDR3 coding sequence is TGTGCCAGCAGCGGCCAGCAGAGCACTGAAGCTTTCTTT. Residues: CASSGQQSTEAFF. This chain connects TRBV3-1 (or the pseudogene TRBV3-2) to TRBJ1-1; no clear D. The CDR3 contains 13 residues. Germline CDR1 LGHDT, CDR2 YNNKEL (reference sequence). With 5 bases removed from V and 4 bases from J, the gap between germline ends came to 11 bases.

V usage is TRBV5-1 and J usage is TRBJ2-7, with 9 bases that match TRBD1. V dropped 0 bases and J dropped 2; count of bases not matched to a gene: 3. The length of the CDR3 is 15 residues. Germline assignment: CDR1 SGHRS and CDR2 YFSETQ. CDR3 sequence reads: CASSLEGTGPYEQYF. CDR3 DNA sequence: TGCGCCAGCAGCTTGGAAGGGACAGGGCCCTACGAGCAGTACTTC.

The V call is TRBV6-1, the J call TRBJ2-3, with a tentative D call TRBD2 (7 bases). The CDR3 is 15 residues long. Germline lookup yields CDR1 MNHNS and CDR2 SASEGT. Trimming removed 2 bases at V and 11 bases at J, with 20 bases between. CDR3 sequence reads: CASSENGGIGGEQYF. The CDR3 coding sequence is TGTGCCAGCAGTGAAAATGGGGGCATTGGGGGGGAGCAGTATTTT.

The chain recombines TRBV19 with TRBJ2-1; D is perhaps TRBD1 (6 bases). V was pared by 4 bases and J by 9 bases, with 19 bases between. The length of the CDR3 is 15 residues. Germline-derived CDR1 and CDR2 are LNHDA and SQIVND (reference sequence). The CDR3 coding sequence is TGTGCCAGTAGTACGCGGACAGAGGTCAACGGTGAGCAGTTCTTC. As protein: CASSTRTEVNGEQFF.

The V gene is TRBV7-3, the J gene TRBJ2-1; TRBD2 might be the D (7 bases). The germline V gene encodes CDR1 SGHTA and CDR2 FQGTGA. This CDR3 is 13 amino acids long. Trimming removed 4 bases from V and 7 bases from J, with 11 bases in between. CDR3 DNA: TGTGCCAGCAGCTGGGGGGGCCTGAATGAGCAGTTCTTC. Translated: CASSWGGLNEQFF.

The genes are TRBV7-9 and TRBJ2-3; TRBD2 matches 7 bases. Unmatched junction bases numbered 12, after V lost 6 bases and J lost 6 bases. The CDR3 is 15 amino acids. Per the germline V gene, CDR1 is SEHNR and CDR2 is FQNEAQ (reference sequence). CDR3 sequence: CASRQAGDTADTQYF. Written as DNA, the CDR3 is TGTGCCAGCAGACAGGCGGGAGACACTGCTGATACGCAGTATTTT.

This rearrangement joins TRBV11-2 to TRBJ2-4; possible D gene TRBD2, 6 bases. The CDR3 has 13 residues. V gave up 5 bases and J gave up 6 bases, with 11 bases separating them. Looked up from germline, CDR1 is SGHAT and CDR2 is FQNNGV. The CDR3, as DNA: TGTGCCAGCAGCACGACCGGGGGAAACATTCAGTACTTC. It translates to CASSTTGGNIQYF.

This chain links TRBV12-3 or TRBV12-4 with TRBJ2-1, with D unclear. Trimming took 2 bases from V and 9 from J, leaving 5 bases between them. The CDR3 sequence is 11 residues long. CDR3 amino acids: CASSLRSEQFF. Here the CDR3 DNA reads TGTGCCAGCAGTTTAAGATCTGAGCAGTTCTTC.

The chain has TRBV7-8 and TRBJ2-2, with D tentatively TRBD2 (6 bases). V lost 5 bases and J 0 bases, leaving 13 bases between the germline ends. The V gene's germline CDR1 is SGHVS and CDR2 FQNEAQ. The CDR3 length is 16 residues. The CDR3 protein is CASSPGLTSNTGELFF. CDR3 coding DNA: TGTGCCAGCAGCCCGGGACTGACATCGAACACCGGGGAGCTGTTTTTT. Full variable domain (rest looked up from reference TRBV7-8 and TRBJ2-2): GAGVSQSPRYKVAKRGQDVALRCDPISGHVSLFWYQQALGQGPEFLTYFQNEAQLDKSGLPSDRFFAERPEGSVSTLKIQRTQQEDSAVYLCASSPGLTSNTGELFFGEGSRLTVL.

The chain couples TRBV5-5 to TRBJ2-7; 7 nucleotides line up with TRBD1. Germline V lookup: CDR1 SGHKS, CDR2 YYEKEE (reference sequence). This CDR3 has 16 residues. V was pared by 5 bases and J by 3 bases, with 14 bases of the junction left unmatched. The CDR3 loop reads CASRASAGTESYEQYF. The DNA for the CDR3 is TGTGCCAGCAGGGCCTCCGCCGGGACAGAAAGCTACGAGCAGTACTTC.

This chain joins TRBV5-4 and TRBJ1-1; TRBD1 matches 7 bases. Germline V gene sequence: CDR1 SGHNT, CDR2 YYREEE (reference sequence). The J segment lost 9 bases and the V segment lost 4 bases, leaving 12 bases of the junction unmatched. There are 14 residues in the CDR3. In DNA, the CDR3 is TGTGCCAGCAGCAGAACACGACAGGGCGGTCAAGCTTTCTTT. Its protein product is CASSRTRQGGQAFF.

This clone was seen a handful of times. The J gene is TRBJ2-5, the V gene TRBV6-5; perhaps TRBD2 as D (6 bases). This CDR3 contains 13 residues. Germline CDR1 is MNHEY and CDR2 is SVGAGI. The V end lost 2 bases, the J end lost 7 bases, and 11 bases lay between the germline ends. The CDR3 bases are TGTGCCAGCAGTTACGGGGTGGGGGGGACCCAGTACTTC. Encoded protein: CASSYGVGGTQYF.

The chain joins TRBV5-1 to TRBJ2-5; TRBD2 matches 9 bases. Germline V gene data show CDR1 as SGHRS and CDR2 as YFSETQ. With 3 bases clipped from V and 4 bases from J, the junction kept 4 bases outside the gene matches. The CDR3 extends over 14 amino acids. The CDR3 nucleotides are TGCGCCAGCAGCTCATTAGCGGGGGCAGAGACCCAGTACTTC. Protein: CASSSLAGAETQYF.

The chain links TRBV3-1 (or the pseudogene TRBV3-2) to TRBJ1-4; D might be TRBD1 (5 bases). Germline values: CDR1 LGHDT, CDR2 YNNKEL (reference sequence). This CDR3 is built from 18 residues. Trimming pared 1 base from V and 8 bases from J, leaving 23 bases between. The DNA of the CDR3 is TGTGCCAGCAGCCAAGTCTGGGACGGAGTCCCCGGTGCGGAAAAACTGTTTTTT. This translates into CASSQVWDGVPGAEKLFF.

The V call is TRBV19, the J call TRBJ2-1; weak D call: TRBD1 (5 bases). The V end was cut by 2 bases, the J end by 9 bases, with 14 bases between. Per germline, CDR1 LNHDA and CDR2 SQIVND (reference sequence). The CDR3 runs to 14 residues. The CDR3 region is CASSIQGPSPEQFF. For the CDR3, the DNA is TGTGCCAGTAGTATACAGGGCCCCTCCCCTGAGCAGTTCTTC.

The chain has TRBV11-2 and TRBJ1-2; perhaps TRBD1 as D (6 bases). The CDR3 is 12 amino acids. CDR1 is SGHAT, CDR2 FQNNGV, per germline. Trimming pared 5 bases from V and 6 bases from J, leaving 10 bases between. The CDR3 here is CASSGRGNGYTF. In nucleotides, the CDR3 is TGTGCCAGCAGCGGCAGGGGAAATGGCTACACCTTC.

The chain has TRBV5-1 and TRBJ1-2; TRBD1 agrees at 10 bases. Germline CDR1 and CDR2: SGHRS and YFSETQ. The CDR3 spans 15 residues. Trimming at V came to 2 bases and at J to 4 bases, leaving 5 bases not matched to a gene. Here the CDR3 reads CASSFGTGVIYGYTF. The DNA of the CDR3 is TGCGCCAGCAGCTTCGGGACAGGGGTAATCTATGGCTACACCTTC.

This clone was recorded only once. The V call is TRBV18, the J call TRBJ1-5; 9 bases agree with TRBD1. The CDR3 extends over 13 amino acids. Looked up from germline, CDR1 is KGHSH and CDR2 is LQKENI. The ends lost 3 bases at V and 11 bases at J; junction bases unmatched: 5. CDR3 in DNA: TGTGCCAGCTCACCGGGGACAGGGAACACCCAGCATTTT. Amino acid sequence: CASSPGTGNTQHF.

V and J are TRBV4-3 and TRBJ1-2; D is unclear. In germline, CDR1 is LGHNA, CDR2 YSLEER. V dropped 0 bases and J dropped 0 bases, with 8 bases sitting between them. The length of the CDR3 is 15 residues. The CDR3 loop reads CASSQEGLANYGYTF. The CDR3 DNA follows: TGCGCCAGCAGCCAAGAAGGGTTAGCTAACTATGGCTACACCTTC.

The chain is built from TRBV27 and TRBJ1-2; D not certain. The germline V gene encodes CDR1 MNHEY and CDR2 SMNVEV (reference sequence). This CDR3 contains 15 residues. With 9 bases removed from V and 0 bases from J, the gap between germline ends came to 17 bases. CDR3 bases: TGTGCCAGTACCTCGGGCAGGACTGCTAACTATGGCTACACCTTC. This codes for CASTSGRTANYGYTF.

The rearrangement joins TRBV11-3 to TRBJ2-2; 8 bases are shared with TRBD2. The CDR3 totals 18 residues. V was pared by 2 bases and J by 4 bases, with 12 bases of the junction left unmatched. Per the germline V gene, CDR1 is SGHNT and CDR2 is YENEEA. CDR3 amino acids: CASSLTLALAAITGELFF. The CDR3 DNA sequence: TGTGCCAGCAGCTTAACCCTAGCACTAGCGGCCATCACCGGGGAGCTGTTTTTT.

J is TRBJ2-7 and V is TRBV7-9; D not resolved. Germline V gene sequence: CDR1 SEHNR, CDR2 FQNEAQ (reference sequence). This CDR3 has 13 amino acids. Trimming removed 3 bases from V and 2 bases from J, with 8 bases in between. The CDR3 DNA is TGTGCCAGCAGCTTCTCGGGTACCTACGAGCAGTACTTC. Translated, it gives CASSFSGTYEQYF.

CDR3 in amino acids: CASSKEAGSLAVSSYEQYF. CDR3 DNA sequence: TGTGCCAGCAGCAAAGAGGCAGGGTCTTTGGCGGTCAGCAGCTACGAGCAGTACTTC. The chain uses TRBV21-1 and TRBJ2-7; the D call in the table, TRBD1, was not verified against the DNA. TRBV21-1 is given as a pseudogene. The CDR3 length is 19 residues.

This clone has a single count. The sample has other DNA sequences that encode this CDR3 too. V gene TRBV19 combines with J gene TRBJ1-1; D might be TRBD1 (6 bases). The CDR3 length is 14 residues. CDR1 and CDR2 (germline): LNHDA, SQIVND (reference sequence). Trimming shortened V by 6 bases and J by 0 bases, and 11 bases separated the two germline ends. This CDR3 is CASRGGTLNTEAFF. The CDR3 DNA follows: TGTGCCAGTAGGGGGGGCACCTTGAACACTGAAGCTTTCTTT.

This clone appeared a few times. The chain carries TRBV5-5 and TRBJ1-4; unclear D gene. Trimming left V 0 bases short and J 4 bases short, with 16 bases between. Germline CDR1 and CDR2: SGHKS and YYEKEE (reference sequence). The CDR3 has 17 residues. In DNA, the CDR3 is TGTGCCAGCAGCTTGGGAGGGAATCTACTAGGTAATGAAAAACTGTTTTTT. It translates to CASSLGGNLLGNEKLFF.

CDR3 DNA: TGTGCCAGTAGCATGGACAGGGTCAGGGGCTACACCTTC. It specifies CASSMDRVRGYTF. The genes are TRBV19 and TRBJ1-2; 8 bases match TRBD1. V shed 6 bases, J shed 8 bases, and the junction held 8 bases outside the gene matches. CDR1 and CDR2 (germline): LNHDA, SQIVND (reference sequence). The CDR3 consists of 13 residues.

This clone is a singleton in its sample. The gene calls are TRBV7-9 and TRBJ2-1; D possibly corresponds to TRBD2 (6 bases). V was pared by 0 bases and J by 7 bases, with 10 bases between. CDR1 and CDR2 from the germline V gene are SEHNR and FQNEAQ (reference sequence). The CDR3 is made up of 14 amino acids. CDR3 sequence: CASSLAGGKNEQFF. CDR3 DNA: TGTGCCAGCAGCTTAGCGGGAGGAAAGAATGAGCAGTTCTTC.